This is a list of T cell receptor beta chains from one sample in a study of T cells in Graves' hyperthyroidism and ophthalmopathy. Via MiXCR, TCRdb re-called the multiplex PCR reads, giving one row per CDR3 protein. This sample has 300,000 to 400,000 distinct CDR3 sequences, with about a fifth found just once. Sequences were obtained from blood. The receptors were gathered from a man aged 18-30 years with Graves' ophthalmopathy. Both conserved end residues are part of each CDR3. A D gene is named only where the DNA matches it firmly. A clone size is listed for some rows: how often the clone was seen (once, few, many), or a class if it is expanded.

v_call	j_call	clone_size	d_call	cdr3_nt	cdr3_aa
TRBV28	TRBJ1-1	many	NA	TGTGCCAGCAGTTTATCACAGGAGGGCACTGAAGCTTTCTTT	CASSLSQEGTEAFF
TRBV5-1	TRBJ2-1	few	NA	TGCGCCAGCAGCATTCGAGGGTACAATGAGCAGTTCTTC	CASSIRGYNEQFF
TRBV12-3/TRBV12-4	TRBJ1-3	few	TRBD1	TGTGCCAGCAGTCCGGACAGGGCCAGCGCAGAGGCCACCATATATTTT	CASSPDRASAEATIYF
TRBV7-3	TRBJ2-3	many	NA	TGTGCCAGCAGCTCGGGGCTATCCACAGATACGCAGTATTTT	CASSSGLSTDTQYF
TRBV28	TRBJ2-3	many	NA	TGTGCCAGCAGCCACCCAGATGCTAGCACAGATACGCAGTATTTT	CASSHPDASTDTQYF
TRBV5-1	TRBJ2-3	NA	TRBD1	TGCGCCAGCAGCCCTAGGACAGGGGAAGATACGCAGTATTTT	CASSPRTGEDTQYF
TRBV25-1	TRBJ1-3	NA	TRBD1	TGTGCCAGCACCCAGGGGGCTGGAAACACCATATATTTT	CASTQGAGNTIYF
TRBV6-1	TRBJ1-5	NA	NA	TGTGCCAGCAGTCAGACGGACATTGGCAATCAGCCCCAGCATTTT	CASSQTDIGNQPQHF
TRBV12-3/TRBV12-4	TRBJ2-5	once	TRBD2	TGTGCCAGCAGCCGAACTAGCGGGGGGGCCGGAGATCAAGAGACCCAGTACTTC	CASSRTSGGAGDQETQYF
TRBV20-1	TRBJ2-2	few	NA	TGCAGTGCCCAGACACCATCCACCGGGGAGCTGTTTTTT	CSAQTPSTGELFF
TRBV6-6	TRBJ2-1	few	NA	TGTGCCAGCAGTTACGTGACTAGCTCCTACAATGAGCAGTTCTTC	CASSYVTSSYNEQFF
TRBV6-1	TRBJ1-2	many	TRBD1	TGTGCCAGCAGACTCTTCCGGGACAGGGATGGCTACACCTTC	CASRLFRDRDGYTF
TRBV5-1	TRBJ1-4	NA	TRBD1	TGCGCCAGCAGCGTCGGGACAGGGGACTTTTTTGAAAAACTGTTTTTT	CASSVGTGDFFEKLFF
TRBV5-1	TRBJ2-4	NA	NA	TGCGCCAGCAGCTTGGGACAGCAAGTAAACATTCAGTACTTC	CASSLGQQVNIQYF
TRBV2	TRBJ1-1	NA	NA	TGTGCCAGTTCAGTAGAGGGGGGGGAGAACACTGAAGCTTTCTTT	CASSVEGGENTEAFF
TRBV18	TRBJ2-7	many	TRBD2	TGTGCCAGCTCACCCGGCGGGAGCGAGCAGTACTTC	CASSPGGSEQYF
TRBV11-2	TRBJ2-5	NA	TRBD2	TGTGCCAGCAGAAAACTAGCGGGGGGGCCCATGGAGGAGACCCAGTACTTC	CASRKLAGGPMEETQYF
TRBV7-9	TRBJ1-1	many	NA	TGTGCCAGCAGCTCCCTAGGGGGAGGTAACACTGAAGCTTTCTTT	CASSSLGGGNTEAFF
TRBV2	TRBJ1-6	many	TRBD1	TGTGCCAGCAGCGGGGACAGGGAGAATTCACCCCTCCACTTT	CASSGDRENSPLHF
TRBV7-9	TRBJ2-7	many	NA	TGTGCCAGCAGGCCGGGTTTTCGCGAGCAGTACTTC	CASRPGFREQYF
TRBV5-1	TRBJ2-1	NA	NA	TGCGCCAGCAGCTTGGAGTGGGGTTCCTACAATGAGCAGTTCTTC	CASSLEWGSYNEQFF
TRBV19	TRBJ1-2	few	NA	TGTGCCAGTAGTCTATGGGGTGGCGGGCCCGGGCTTGGCTACACCTTC	CASSLWGGGPGLGYTF
TRBV20-1	TRBJ2-3	few	TRBD2	TGCAGTGCTTCCCGGGGGAGGGGCACAGATACGCAGTATTTT	CSASRGRGTDTQYF
TRBV20-1	TRBJ2-5	many	TRBD2	TGCAGTGCGAGGGGACTAGCGGGGGGGCGTCAGTACTTC	CSARGLAGGRQYF
TRBV6-1	TRBJ1-2	many	NA	TGTGCCAGCAGCCCCCGACTTGGTTCTAACTATGGCTACACCTTC	CASSPRLGSNYGYTF
TRBV4-1	TRBJ2-7	NA	TRBD2	TGCGCCAGCAGCCAATTCAGTGTGCGGGGGTCCTACGAGCAGTACTTC	CASSQFSVRGSYEQYF
TRBV11-2	TRBJ2-1	many	TRBD1	TGTGCCAGCAGCTTGGGGACAGGGGTAAACAATGAGCAGTTCTTC	CASSLGTGVNNEQFF
TRBV6-5	TRBJ1-2	NA	NA	TGTGCCAGCAGTTACGTTGGTGGGACCGATGGCTACACCTTC	CASSYVGGTDGYTF
TRBV7-3	TRBJ2-5	many	NA	TGTGCCAGCAGCTTAAGCGGGGATGCCGGGACCCAGTACTTC	CASSLSGDAGTQYF
TRBV20-1	TRBJ1-1	NA	NA	TGCAGTGCTACCGGCGGGGGACAAAGAAACACTGAAGCTTTCTTT	CSATGGGQRNTEAFF
TRBV15	TRBJ1-5	few	NA	TGTGCCACCAGCAGAGTAAGCAATCAGCCCCAGCATTTT	CATSRVSNQPQHF
TRBV12-3/TRBV12-4	TRBJ2-5	many	NA	TGTGCCAGCAGTTTGGGGATGGCGGAGACCCAGTACTTC	CASSLGMAETQYF
TRBV12-3/TRBV12-4	TRBJ1-2	many	NA	TGTGCCAGCAGTCCATCCCCATACCTGGATGGCTACACCTTC	CASSPSPYLDGYTF
TRBV20-1	TRBJ2-5	many	NA	TGCAGTGCTAGTACTGGTTTACTAGAGACCCAGTACTTC	CSASTGLLETQYF
TRBV20-1	TRBJ2-7	many	NA	TGCAGTGCTAGTATCTACGAGCAGTACTTC	CSASIYEQYF
TRBV7-9	TRBJ2-1	many	NA	TGTGCCAGCAGCTTAGATTATGTGGAGGGTAACTCCTACAATGAGCAGTTCTTC	CASSLDYVEGNSYNEQFF
TRBV5-5	TRBJ1-5	NA	TRBD1	TGTGCCAGCAGCTTGGGAGGGGGCTGGAATCAGCCCCAGCATTTT	CASSLGGGWNQPQHF
TRBV19	TRBJ1-1	NA	NA	TGTGCCACTTCAAATAGGAGAGGGCGGGACACTCAGAACACTGAAGCTTTCTTT	CATSNRRGRDTQNTEAFF
TRBV14	TRBJ1-1	NA	NA	TGTGCCAGCAGCCAAGAAGCTAACACTGAAGCTTTCTTT	CASSQEANTEAFF
TRBV7-9	TRBJ1-6	NA	NA	TGTGCCAGCAGCTACGGACAGTTCGTGCCCGGCTCCTATAATTCACCCCTCCACTTT	CASSYGQFVPGSYNSPLHF
TRBV2	TRBJ1-1	many	NA	TGTGCCACCAATCGGGGCACGAACACTGAAGCTTTCTTT	CATNRGTNTEAFF
TRBV9	TRBJ1-2	NA	NA	TGTGCCAGCAGCCCAACTCCCAGCGGAGACTATGGCTACACCTTC	CASSPTPSGDYGYTF
TRBV12-3/TRBV12-4	TRBJ1-4	many	NA	TGTGCCAGCAGTCAAAAGACAGCCTTCCTTGATAATGAAAAACTGTTTTTT	CASSQKTAFLDNEKLFF
TRBV4-1	TRBJ1-5	NA	NA	TGCGCCAGCAGCCAAGATAGCCCCGCGAGCAATCAGCCCCAGCATTTT	CASSQDSPASNQPQHF
TRBV7-6	TRBJ2-5	few	NA	TGTGCCAGCAGCCGAGTGACCCAAGAGACCCAGTACTTC	CASSRVTQETQYF
TRBV7-8	TRBJ2-7	NA	NA	TGTGCCAGTAGCCCCAGCCTTGGGGAGCAGTACTTC	CASSPSLGEQYF
TRBV18	TRBJ2-1	NA	NA	TGTGCCAGCTCACCACCGCCGCTCCAGCGGGACATCAATGAGCAGTTCTTC	CASSPPPLQRDINEQFF
TRBV6-1	TRBJ1-1	NA	NA	TGTGCCAGCAGTTTAGAGGGGGAGTTGAACACTGAAGCTTTCTTT	CASSLEGELNTEAFF
TRBV11-2	TRBJ1-2	many	NA	TGTGCCAGCAGCCAGGGACCACAACTCTATGGCTACACCTTC	CASSQGPQLYGYTF
TRBV3-1	TRBJ1-1	many	NA	TGTGCCAGCAGCCTAAATTACGGGAACACTGAAGCTTTCTTT	CASSLNYGNTEAFF
TRBV4-1	TRBJ1-5	many	NA	TGCGCCAGCAGCCAAGAGGGGGGCCTCGGCGGGCAGCCCCAGCATTTT	CASSQEGGLGGQPQHF
TRBV5-1	TRBJ2-5	many	TRBD2	TGCGCCAGCAGCCCTGGGACTAGCGGCAAGGAAGAGACCCAGTACTTC	CASSPGTSGKEETQYF
TRBV20-1	TRBJ2-7	many	NA	TGCAGTGCTAGAGCCCCTTTTAGCTCCTACGAGCAGTACTTC	CSARAPFSSYEQYF
TRBV12-3/TRBV12-4	TRBJ1-1	many	NA	TGTGCCAGCAGTTTTCAGGGGTTAGACACTGAAGCTTTCTTT	CASSFQGLDTEAFF
TRBV7-8	TRBJ2-1	many	NA	TGTGCCAGCAGTCACAATCCGGACAGAAAGGCTTTCTCCTACAATGAGCAGTTCTTC	CASSHNPDRKAFSYNEQFF
TRBV9	TRBJ1-1	few	TRBD1	TGTGCCAGCAGCGTAGTGACAGGGTTGCCTGAAGCTTTCTTT	CASSVVTGLPEAFF
TRBV27	TRBJ1-5	many	NA	TGTGCCAGCACCCTTAGTGTCGGTGTGCAGCCCCAGCATTTT	CASTLSVGVQPQHF
TRBV5-5	TRBJ2-7	few	NA	TGTGCCAGCAGCTCCTGGGACGGTCCATCCCCCTACGAGCAGTACTTC	CASSSWDGPSPYEQYF
TRBV27	TRBJ2-1	few	NA	TGTGCCAGCAGTGCCGGGTATGAGCAGTTCTTC	CASSAGYEQFF